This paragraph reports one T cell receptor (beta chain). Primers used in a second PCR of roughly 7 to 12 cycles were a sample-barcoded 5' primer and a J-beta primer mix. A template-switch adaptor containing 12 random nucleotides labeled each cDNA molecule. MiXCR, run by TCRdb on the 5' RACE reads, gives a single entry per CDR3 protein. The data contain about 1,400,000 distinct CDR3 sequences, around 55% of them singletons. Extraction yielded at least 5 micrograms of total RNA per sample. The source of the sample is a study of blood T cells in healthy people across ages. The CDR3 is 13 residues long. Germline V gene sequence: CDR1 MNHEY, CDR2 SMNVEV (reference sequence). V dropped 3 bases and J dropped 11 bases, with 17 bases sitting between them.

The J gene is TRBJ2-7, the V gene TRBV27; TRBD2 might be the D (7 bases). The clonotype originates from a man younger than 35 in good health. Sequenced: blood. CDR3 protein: CASSFGGAREEYF. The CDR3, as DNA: TGTGCCAGCAGTTTTGGGGGGGCGAGGGAGGAGTACTTC.